This is a list of T cell receptor beta chains from one sample in a study of shared clonotypes between healthy human individuals. Assay: immunoSEQ multiplex PCR; the TCRdb copy retains only in-frame clones and omits some. Among some 79,000 clones listed, 60% to 70% were seen once. Input material: memory CD8+ T cells sorted from blood. These receptors were collected from a young man in good health. The CDR3 runs from the conserved cysteine through the conserved F or W. Size is omitted from some rows. Given values are once, few, many or a class for expanded clones.

V gene	J gene	clone size	CDR3 protein
TRBV6-5	TRBJ2-5	NA	CASGVQETQYF
TRBV28	TRBJ1-5	many	CASSFRGNSNQPQHF
TRBV10-2	TRBJ2-7	NA	CASSESTAAAPYEQYF
TRBV6-5	TRBJ2-7	NA	CASSLRLDCYEQYF
TRBV6-4	TRBJ2-2	NA	CASSDSASGREDTGELFF
TRBV11-2	TRBJ2-1	NA	CASSRTEAYNEQFF
TRBV7-6	TRBJ2-1	many	CASSWTSGGNEQFF
TRBV6-4	TRBJ2-7	NA	CASSLLGQSSYEQYF
TRBV7-9	TRBJ2-5	once	CASSFYGGSRETQYF
TRBV28	TRBJ1-5	NA	CASSLGKSGNQPQHF
TRBV5-1	TRBJ2-7	NA	CASSLSIGVAYEQYF
TRBV29-1	TRBJ1-1	NA	CSVAAGWGMNTEAFF
TRBV30	TRBJ2-2	NA	CAWSVSHGELFF
TRBV10-3	TRBJ2-2	once	CAISVTRGYIGELFF
TRBV6-6	TRBJ1-4	NA	CASSSTGKEKLFF
TRBV2	TRBJ1-5	NA	CASGTGWVQPQHF
TRBV4-3	TRBJ2-2	NA	CASSQDRGTGELFF
TRBV5-1	TRBJ2-5	NA	CASRGLPQETQYF
TRBV10-3	TRBJ2-1	NA	CAISELIRAHSYNEQFF
TRBV5-1	TRBJ2-2	NA	CASSLAGGGLSYTGELFF
TRBV6-5	TRBJ1-4	NA	CASSLVRGSGEKLFF
TRBV27	TRBJ1-2	NA	CASRGGELYGYTF
TRBV11-1	TRBJ2-2	NA	CASSLEVSTGELFF
TRBV19	TRBJ2-1	NA	CASSISGQDEQFF
TRBV29-1	TRBJ2-7	NA	CSVALDYEQYF
TRBV9	TRBJ1-5	NA	CASSVRPVGQPQHF
TRBV4-3	TRBJ2-1	NA	CASSQIWGFYEQFF
TRBV6-4	TRBJ2-5	few	CASRGQGQETQYF
TRBV7-9	TRBJ2-1	NA	CASSGHSEGTSVRNEQFF